This TCR beta chain was sequenced during a study of blood T cell repertoires in COVID-19. On the study more broadly: Acute and convalescent COVID-19 samples came from the United States, Italy and Spain. In each case, the material was cDNA or gDNA derived from T cells, B-cell-depleted T cells, or PBMCs.

Data came from immunoSEQ multiplex PCR; TCRdb stores just in-frame clones and leaves some out. The sample consists of 150,000 or so clones, more than 90% of them appearing once. CDR3 length: 15 amino acids. Trimming took 5 bases from V and 6 from J; bases not matched to a gene: 10. CDR1 is MDHEN and CDR2 is SYDVKM in the germline V gene. This clone was seen only once. The receptor comes from a man aged 45-65 years with acute or convalescent COVID-19. V is TRBV28 and J is TRBJ2-1; 7 bases agree with TRBD2. The sequenced sample consisted of peripheral blood. DNA of the CDR3: TGTGCCAGCAGTCTCAGGACTAGGATTGGCAATGAGCAGTTCTTC. This translates into CASSLRTRIGNEQFF.